Listed below are T cell receptor beta chains from one sample, sequenced in a study of T cell changes during pregnancy in multiple sclerosis. Measured with immunoSEQ multiplex PCR; TCRdb has only the in-frame clones, and not every one. The repertoire holds about 36,000 clones, approximately 92% seen once, with 0.95% to 1.5% in the top ten. Input material: PBMCs (not recorded whether the cells were cultured). Receptor source: a female donor with multiple sclerosis, enrolled in a pregnancy study. Both conserved end residues are part of each CDR3. A D gene is named only where the DNA matches it firmly. Part of the rows lack a size; the others show once, few, many or a class for expanded clones.

TRBJ2-3 TRBD1 TRBV2 . CASSEGQGGTSDTQYF TGTGCCAGCAGTGAGGGACAGGGGGGTACCTCAGATACGCAGTATTTT
TRBJ2-7 . TRBV14 once CASRNTYAYEQYF TGTGCCAGCAGAAACACATACGCCTACGAGCAGTACTTC
TRBJ2-3 . TRBV11-1 . CASSPRWGADTQYF TGTGCCAGCAGCCCTAGATGGGGTGCAGATACGCAGTATTTT
TRBJ1-3 TRBD1 TRBV2 . CASSAGGSGNTIYF TGTGCCAGCAGTGCAGGGGGCTCTGGAAACACCATATATTTT
TRBJ2-7 . TRBV5-4 . CASSTDYRVAHEQYF TGTGCCAGCAGCACAGATTACCGGGTGGCCCACGAGCAGTACTTC
TRBJ1-5 . TRBV6-5 . CASSYSSDNQPQHF TGTGCCAGCAGTTACTCGTCAGACAATCAGCCCCAGCATTTT
TRBJ2-3 . TRBV6-6 . CASSYGESHTDTQYF TGTGCCAGCAGTTACGGGGAGAGTCACACAGATACGCAGTATTTT
TRBJ2-7 TRBD2 TRBV4-1 . CASSRLAGPYEQYF TGCGCCAGCAGCCGCCTAGCGGGACCCTACGAGCAGTACTTC
TRBJ1-1 . TRBV5-1 . CASSLAALNTEAFF TGCGCCAGCAGCTTGGCGGCCTTGAACACTGAAGCTTTCTTT
TRBJ1-2 . TRBV6-5 . CASSWVMEGTNYGYTF TGTGCCAGCAGTTGGGTGATGGAGGGAACTAACTATGGCTACACCTTC
TRBJ1-2 . TRBV5-6 . CASSFVRQGSYGYTF TGTGCCAGCAGCTTCGTTCGCCAGGGGAGCTATGGCTACACCTTC
TRBJ2-2 TRBD2 TRBV10-1 . CASSRTSVGSGELFF TGCGCCAGCAGTAGAACTAGCGTAGGGTCCGGGGAGCTGTTTTTT
TRBJ2-2 . TRBV29-1 . CSAVIPGLVNTGELFF TGCAGCGCCGTAATACCGGGACTGGTGAACACCGGGGAGCTGTTTTTT
TRBJ2-7 TRBD1 TRBV11-1 once CASSINLGQGYTFSYEQYF TGTGCCAGCAGCATTAACCTGGGACAGGGGTACACTTTCTCCTACGAGCAGTACTTC
TRBJ1-2 TRBD1 TRBV6-5 . CASSYDTGGPNGYTF TGTGCCAGCAGTTACGATACAGGGGGCCCCAATGGCTACACCTTC
TRBJ1-2 TRBD1 TRBV30 . CANDREFDYGYTF TGTGCCAACGACAGGGAGTTTGACTATGGCTACACCTTC
TRBJ1-2 . TRBV18 . CASSPQELANYGYTF TGTGCCAGCTCACCACAGGAGTTAGCTAACTATGGCTACACCTTC
TRBJ2-7 . TRBV5-4 . CASSPGGARGWEQYF TGTGCCAGCAGCCCCGGGGGAGCCCGGGGGTGGGAGCAGTACTTC
TRBJ2-7 TRBD2 TRBV5-1 . CASKVLAGTYEQYF TGCGCCAGCAAGGTACTAGCGGGAACTTACGAGCAGTACTTC
TRBJ2-2 . TRBV14 . CASSQDSGSTGELFF TGTGCCAGCAGCCAAGATAGTGGGAGCACCGGGGAGCTGTTTTTT
TRBJ2-3 TRBD2 TRBV7-2 . CASSPGLAGTLTDTQYF TGTGCCAGCAGCCCAGGACTAGCGGGAACTCTCACAGATACGCAGTATTTT
TRBJ2-1 TRBD2 TRBV7-7 . CASSLGLAVYNEQFF TGTGCCAGCAGCCTCGGACTAGCGGTATACAATGAGCAGTTCTTC
TRBJ2-1 TRBD2 TRBV5-4 . CASSGGLALYNEQFF TGTGCCAGCAGCGGGGGACTAGCTCTCTACAATGAGCAGTTCTTC
TRBJ1-5 TRBD1 TRBV5-1 . CASSSGPTDRAEQPQHF TGCGCCAGCAGCTCAGGACCAACGGACAGGGCGGAGCAGCCCCAGCATTTT
TRBJ2-1 . TRBV27 . CASSLSVSGYDYNEQFF TGTGCCAGCAGTTTATCGGTTAGCGGCTACGATTACAATGAGCAGTTCTTC
TRBJ1-1 . TRBV6-6 . CASRVTGQGTEAFF TGTGCCAGCAGGGTGACAGGTCAGGGCACTGAAGCTTTCTTT
TRBJ2-3 . TRBV5-4 . CASSLRASHTDTQYF TGTGCCAGCAGCTTGCGGGCTAGCCACACAGATACGCAGTATTTT
TRBJ2-5 . TRBV2 . CAGRDIRRETQYF TGTGCCGGCCGGGACATCCGTCGGGAGACCCAGTACTTC
TRBJ2-5 TRBD2 TRBV28 . CASSLTSAETQYF TGTGCCAGCAGTCTGACTAGCGCAGAGACCCAGTACTTC
TRBJ1-2 . TRBV4-2 . CASSHRQRGWYGYTF TGTGCCAGCAGCCACCGGCAGAGGGGTTGGTATGGCTACACCTTC
TRBJ2-3 . TRBV29-1 . CSVESMQGRIETDTQYF TGCAGCGTTGAATCGATGCAGGGGAGAATAGAAACAGATACGCAGTATTTT
TRBJ2-7 TRBD2 TRBV15 . CATSRLAGVAYEQYF TGTGCCACCAGTAGACTAGCGGGAGTAGCCTACGAGCAGTACTTC
TRBJ1-2 . TRBV5-4 few CASSLWTETGYTF TGTGCCAGCAGCTTGTGGACAGAGACTGGCTACACCTTC
TRBJ1-1 . TRBV4-1 . CASSQAIPPMTEAFF TGCGCCAGCAGCCAAGCGATTCCGCCGATGACTGAAGCTTTCTTT
TRBJ1-2 . TRBV6-1 . CASSDRDYGYTF TGTGCCAGCAGTGACAGGGACTATGGCTACACCTTC
TRBJ1-4 . TRBV29-1 . CSVYGGNEKLFF TGCAGCGTTTATGGGGGGAATGAAAAACTGTTTTTT
TRBJ2-7 . TRBV9 . CASSVGLLDEQYF TGTGCCAGCAGCGTAGGTCTCCTAGACGAGCAGTACTTC
TRBJ2-3 TRBD1 TRBV19 once CASGQGDADTQYF TGTGCCAGTGGACAGGGGGACGCAGATACGCAGTATTTT
TRBJ2-2 TRBD2 TRBV7-9 . CASSPQLAGEGELFF TGTGCCAGCAGCCCACAACTAGCGGGAGAGGGGGAGCTGTTTTTT
TRBJ2-7 TRBD2 TRBV6-5 . CASSRTSGSSYEQYF TGTGCCAGCAGTCGGACTAGCGGGAGCTCCTACGAGCAGTACTTC
TRBJ1-2 TRBD1 TRBV27 . CASSTGTGAYGYTF TGTGCCAGCAGTACTGGGACAGGGGCCTATGGCTACACCTTC
TRBJ1-1 . TRBV6-1 . CASSSKKTNTEAFF TGTGCCAGCAGTTCCAAAAAAACGAACACTGAAGCTTTCTTT
TRBJ1-1 . TRBV30 . CAWSVIEAFF TGTGCCTGGAGTGTAATTGAAGCTTTCTTT
TRBJ1-5 . TRBV6-6 . CASSTDRKSNQPQHF TGTGCCAGCAGTACTGACAGGAAGAGCAATCAGCCCCAGCATTTT